Reported below is one T cell receptor (beta chain). Assay: immunoSEQ multiplex PCR; the TCRdb copy retains only in-frame clones and omits some. The sample has about 33,000 clones, 95% to 96% seen once; the top ten hold 2.4%. This sample is drawn from a study of T cells in tuberculosis. The CDR3 extends over 15 amino acids. V lost 1 base and J 8 bases, leaving 17 bases between the germline ends. Germline lookup yields CDR1 LGHNA and CDR2 YNFKEQ. The chain joins TRBV4-2 to TRBJ1-2; unclear D gene. The source of this sequence is a donor aged 10 to 29 with latent tuberculosis or without tuberculosis infection. The sample consisted of PBMCs. Written as DNA, the CDR3 is TGTGCCAGCAGCCAAGGATCTTCTAATCTCGGGGGCTACACCTTC. Translation: CASSQGSSNLGGYTF.